A selection of T cell receptor beta chains follows, all from one sample in a study of T cells in Graves' hyperthyroidism and ophthalmopathy. A single record per CDR3 protein comes from TCRdb applying MiXCR to the multiplex PCR reads. The data show about 570,000 distinct CDR3 sequences, more than 45% seen once. Input material: peripheral blood or thyroid tissue (not recorded which). The receptors shown here come from an adult woman with Graves' disease, either hyperthyroidism or ophthalmopathy (not recorded which). Both conserved end residues are part of each CDR3. D genes are given only for firm matches. Clone sizes are given selectively: once, few, many, or a class where the clone is expanded.

V gene,clone size,J gene,D gene,CDR3 protein,CDR3 DNA
TRBV20-1,.,TRBJ1-1,.,CSARAPPRQGTEAFF,TGCAGTGCTAGAGCCCCGCCGCGGCAGGGAACTGAAGCTTTCTTT
TRBV3-1,.,TRBJ1-5,.,CASSRSQRNQPQHF,TGTGCCAGCAGCCGAAGCCAGAGGAATCAGCCCCAGCATTTT
TRBV5-1,few,TRBJ1-6,.,CASSTLGGGESPLHF,TGCGCCAGCAGCACCCTCGGGGGGGGCGAGTCACCCCTCCACTTT
TRBV5-5,many,TRBJ1-2,.,CASRPRQVYGYTF,TGTGCCAGCAGACCCCGACAGGTCTATGGCTACACCTTC
TRBV5-4,many,TRBJ2-7,TRBD2,CASSLLLAGAYEQYF,TGTGCCAGCAGCTTGTTGCTAGCGGGAGCCTACGAGCAGTACTTC
TRBV29-1,.,TRBJ2-7,.,CSVDGGANEQYF,TGCAGCGTTGATGGGGGCGCGAACGAGCAGTACTTC
TRBV10-2,.,TRBJ1-1,.,CASSGSTGRDTEAFF,TGCGCCAGCAGTGGGTCTACAGGGAGGGACACTGAAGCTTTCTTT
TRBV24-1,.,TRBJ1-2,TRBD1,CATSDSFGSADREVGYTF,TGTGCCACCAGTGATTCCTTTGGATCAGCTGACAGGGAGGTTGGCTACACCTTC
TRBV25-1,many,TRBJ1-4,.,CASSDSGADNEKLFF,TGTGCCAGCAGTGATTCGGGGGCGGATAATGAAAAACTGTTTTTT
TRBV5-4,many,TRBJ2-2,.,CASSPTANAGELFF,TGTGCCAGCAGCCCAACTGCAAATGCCGGGGAGCTGTTTTTT
TRBV29-1,few,TRBJ2-2,TRBD1,CSFRTGGSTGELFF,TGCAGCTTTAGGACAGGGGGTAGCACCGGGGAGCTGTTTTTT
TRBV4-1,many,TRBJ1-1,.,CASSPLTNTEAFF,TGCGCCAGCAGTCCCCTGACGAACACTGAAGCTTTCTTT
TRBV2,.,TRBJ1-2,TRBD1,CASRTGGGYIF,TGTGCCAGCCGGACAGGGGGCGGCTACATCTTC
TRBV15,.,TRBJ1-5,.,CATSSRGRGNQPQHF,TGTGCCACCAGCAGTCGGGGACGGGGGAATCAGCCCCAGCATTTT
TRBV10-3,few,TRBJ2-7,TRBD2,CAAAGVYEQYF,TGTGCCGCCGCGGGGGTCTACGAGCAGTACTTC
TRBV10-3,few,TRBJ1-1,.,CAIRPGGNTEAFF,TGTGCCATCAGGCCGGGCGGGAACACTGAAGCTTTCTTT
TRBV6-1,many,TRBJ2-6,TRBD2,CASSAMGGMTVLTF,TGTGCCAGCAGTGCCATGGGGGGGATGACCGTCCTGACTTTC
TRBV10-3,.,TRBJ1-5,.,CAISGSTGQPQHF,TGTGCCATCAGTGGTTCGACAGGTCAGCCCCAGCATTTT
TRBV2,.,TRBJ1-2,.,CAGKGGNYGYTF,TGTGCCGGCAAAGGGGGAAACTATGGCTACACCTTC
TRBV9,.,TRBJ2-1,TRBD2,CASSSTSGRTNEQFF,TGTGCCAGCAGTTCCACTAGCGGGAGAACCAATGAGCAGTTCTTC
TRBV9,many,TRBJ2-2,.,CASSVPGGQGTGELFF,TGTGCCAGCAGCGTACCGGGGGGCCAGGGTACCGGGGAGCTGTTTTTT
TRBV6-6,once,TRBJ1-1,.,CASSKPGTDEAFF,TGTGCCAGCAGTAAGCCGGGAACGGACGAAGCTTTCTTT
TRBV20-1,many,TRBJ2-5,TRBD2,CSASGGRF,TGCAGTGCTAGCGGGGGGAGGTTC
TRBV10-3,once,TRBJ2-1,.,CAIRPTGRGYNEQFF,TGTGCCATCAGACCCACCGGGCGGGGATACAATGAGCAGTTCTTC
TRBV29-1,once,TRBJ2-7,TRBD2,CGVAGASGSYEQYF,TGCGGAGTAGCTGGGGCTAGCGGGAGCTACGAGCAGTACTTC
TRBV29-1,.,TRBJ2-2,TRBD1,CSARTGRNTGELFF,TGCAGCGCCAGGACAGGGCGGAACACCGGAGAGCTGTTTTTT
TRBV24-1,.,TRBJ1-2,TRBD1,CATSDLRTGHGYTF,TGTGCCACCAGTGATCTCCGGACAGGGCATGGCTACACCTTC
TRBV12-3/TRBV12-4,.,TRBJ1-6,.,CASSAGTLDESPLHF,TGTGCCAGCAGTGCCGGGACCCTGGATGAATCACCCCTCCACTTT
TRBV4-1,many,TRBJ2-7,.,CASSSPGLHRGEQYF,TGCGCCAGCAGTTCACCGGGCCTCCATCGGGGTGAGCAGTACTTC
TRBV2,.,TRBJ2-7,.,CASSASFGSLDEQYF,TGTGCCAGCAGTGCTAGTTTCGGGTCGTTAGACGAGCAGTACTTC
TRBV2,many,TRBJ2-7,.,CASSGPSSSYEQYF,TGTGCCAGCAGTGGCCCCTCCAGCTCCTACGAGCAGTACTTC
TRBV28,few,TRBJ2-7,.,CASSSLGLLIYEQHF,TGTGCCAGCAGTTCTCTTGGACTACTTATTTACGAGCAGCACTTC
TRBV7-9,.,TRBJ2-6,.,CASSLGVYVLTF,TGTGCCAGCAGCTTAGGGGTCTACGTCCTGACTTTC
TRBV2,few,TRBJ1-5,.,CASSQGYGNQPQHF,TGTGCCAGCAGTCAGGGTTACGGCAATCAGCCCCAGCATTTT
TRBV5-1,.,TRBJ1-2,TRBD1,CASSPGQGVNYGYTF,TGCGCCAGCAGCCCAGGACAGGGGGTTAACTATGGCTACACCTTC
TRBV2,.,TRBJ1-4,.,CASSEAEREKLFF,TGTGCCAGCAGTGAAGCGGAGCGAGAAAAACTGTTTTTT
TRBV5-4,.,TRBJ2-3,TRBD2,CASSLLSGRDTQYF,TGTGCCAGCAGCTTGCTGAGCGGGAGGGATACGCAGTATTTT
TRBV2,.,TRBJ1-6,.,CASSEAGGGNSPLHF,TGTGCCAGCAGTGAAGCTGGCGGGGGTAATTCACCCCTCCACTTT
TRBV27,.,TRBJ1-4,.,CASSSRGYEKLFF,TGTGCCAGCAGTTCCAGGGGATATGAAAAACTGTTTTTT
TRBV13,many,TRBJ2-7,.,CASSLGGIPEQYF,TGTGCCAGCAGCTTAGGGGGAATACCGGAGCAGTACTTC
TRBV6-6,many,TRBJ2-7,TRBD2,CASSWAGVTYEQYF,TGTGCCAGCAGTTGGGCGGGGGTGACCTACGAGCAGTACTTC
TRBV7-9,.,TRBJ1-1,.,CAALPGGTEAFF,TGTGCCGCCCTTCCGGGGGGCACTGAAGCTTTCTTT
TRBV20-1,many,TRBJ1-6,.,CSAYPLVQASSYNSPLHF,TGCAGTGCTTACCCCTTAGTACAGGCTAGCTCCTATAATTCACCCCTCCACTTT
TRBV5-5,many,TRBJ1-6,.,CASSLQLRSNSPLHF,TGTGCCAGCAGCTTACAGCTAAGGTCCAATTCACCCCTCCACTTT
TRBV7-9,many,TRBJ1-5,TRBD1,CASSSGNRGPHF,TGTGCCAGCAGCTCGGGGAACAGGGGTCCGCATTTT
TRBV20-1,many,TRBJ2-2,TRBD1,CSAKDREAGELFF,TGCAGTGCGAAGGACAGGGAAGCCGGGGAGCTGTTTTTT
TRBV19,many,TRBJ1-1,.,CASSILREPEAFF,TGTGCCAGTAGTATCCTCCGGGAACCTGAAGCTTTCTTT